Reported below is one T cell receptor beta chain. No antigen is known for it. A junction boundary mismatches the germline segment, possibly from a read error. TCRbeta libraries were built with three rounds of nested PCR, modified from ARM-PCR. TCRdb analysed the multiplex PCR reads with MiXCR anew, one entry per CDR3 protein. The sample holds 200,000 to 250,000 distinct CDR3 sequences, less than 80% seen once. Germline CDR1 and CDR2: SGHAT and FQDESV (reference sequence). CDR3 size: 13 residues. This sample stems from a study of tumor and adjacent non-tumor tissue in lung cancer. General observations from the study: Tumor TCR diversity, when higher, was linked to shorter survival. Tumor repertoires had a smaller top 100 clone share than normal lung. Tumor tissue had significantly higher TCR diversity than normal lung.

RNA was extracted from bulk tissue without any cell sorting. V and J are TRBV11-1 and TRBJ2-4, with D possibly being TRBD1 or TRBD2 (6 bases each). The sequenced sample was lung tumor tissue. This receptor was obtained from a man aged 60 to 69 with non-small cell lung cancer. Here the CDR3 DNA reads TGTGCCAGCAACCAGAGGAGGGGGGACATTCACTACTTC. Amino acids: CASNQRRGDIHYF.